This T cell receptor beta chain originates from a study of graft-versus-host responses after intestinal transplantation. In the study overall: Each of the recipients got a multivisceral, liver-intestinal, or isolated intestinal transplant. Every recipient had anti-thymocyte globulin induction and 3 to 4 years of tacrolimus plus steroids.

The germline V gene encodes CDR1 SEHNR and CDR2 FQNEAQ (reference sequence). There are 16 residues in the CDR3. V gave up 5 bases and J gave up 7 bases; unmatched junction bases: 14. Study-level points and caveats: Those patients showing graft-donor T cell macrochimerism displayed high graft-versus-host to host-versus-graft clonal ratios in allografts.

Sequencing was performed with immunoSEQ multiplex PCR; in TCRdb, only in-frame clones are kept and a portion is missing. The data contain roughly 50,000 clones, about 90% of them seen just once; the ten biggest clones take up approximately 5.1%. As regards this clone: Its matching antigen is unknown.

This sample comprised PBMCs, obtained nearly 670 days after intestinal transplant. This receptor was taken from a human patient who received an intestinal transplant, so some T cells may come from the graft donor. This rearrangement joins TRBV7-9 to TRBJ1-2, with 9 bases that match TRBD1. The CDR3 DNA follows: TGTGCCAGCAGCCCTACAGGGGGCGGACCGGCCGGTGGCTACACCTTC. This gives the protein CASSPTGGGPAGGYTF.